The entry below describes one TCR beta chain. Its antigen is unknown. This sample was included in a study of T cell repertoires in cytomegalovirus infection. Study results and limitations: The ex vivo response was dominated by HLA-C-restricted CMV-specific TCR beta clonotypes.

Germline V gene sequence: CDR1 MNHEY, CDR2 SVGAGI. V gave up 2 bases and J gave up 8 bases, with 24 bases separating them. The CDR3 has 17 residues. One entry per CDR3 protein results from TCRdb running MiXCR on the reads. The sample yields roughly 990,000 distinct CDR3 sequences, roughly 30% seen once. The sequence derives from a human donor in good health (CMV status not recorded). Some clones in this sample may be carry-over from other donors' samples. This specimen was cultured CD8+ T cells from PBMCs, taken from culture after CMV antigen stimulation. The chain is built from TRBV6-5 and TRBJ1-2; a weak D match, TRBD1 (5 bases). The CDR3 bases are TGTGCCAGCAGTTACATCGGAGACAGCAGATCGGTGAAGGGCTACACCTTC. Its translation is CASSYIGDSRSVKGYTF.